Shown below are 29 T cell receptor beta chains from a single sample sequenced in a study of shared clonotypes between healthy human individuals. TCRdb keeps only in-frame clones here, not all; method: immunoSEQ multiplex PCR. The sample has about 2.1 million clones, about 94% seen once. CD45RO-negative CD8 cells positively selected for CCR7 made up the naive population, which excluded terminally differentiated effector memory CD45RA+ cells. Sequenced material: naive CD8+ T cells from PBMCs. All receptors come from a man aged 18 to 30 in good health. Some clones in this sample may be carry-over from other donors' samples.

V is TRBV7-2 and J is TRBJ2-3; the match to TRBD2 covers 9 bases. The germline CDR1 and CDR2 sequences are SGHTA and FQGNSA. The length of the CDR3 is 17 residues. J lost 0 bases, V lost 5 bases, and 9 bases had no gene match. The CDR3 DNA is TGTGCCAGCAGCACATTTCTAGCGGGGTATAGCACAGATACGCAGTATTTT. This codes for CASSTFLAGYSTDTQYF.

The rearrangement joins TRBV7-9 to TRBJ2-1; 8 positions agree with TRBD1. V lost 7 bases to trimming and J lost 7 bases; unmatched junction nucleotides: 12. Germline CDR1 reads SEHNR; CDR2 reads FQNEAQ (reference sequence). The CDR3 runs 15 residues. The CDR3 spells CASTATGTGINEQFF. The CDR3 coding sequence is TGTGCCAGCACCGCAACCGGGACAGGAATAAATGAGCAGTTCTTC.

The chain recombines TRBV4-3 with TRBJ2-7; possible D gene TRBD1, 5 bases. This CDR3 has 18 residues. V was clipped by 0 bases and J by 3 bases, with 21 bases between them. Per the germline V gene, CDR1 is LGHNA and CDR2 is YSLEER. The CDR3 loop reads CASSQETPDSESLYEQYF. The CDR3 region has the DNA TGCGCCAGCAGCCAAGAGACCCCAGACAGCGAATCCCTCTACGAGCAGTACTTC.

A note on this clone: Other nucleotide sequences from this sample produce the same CDR3. The chain is built from TRBV9 and TRBJ2-7, with D unclear. V was shortened by 0 bases and J by 3 bases, with 7 bases between the two germline ends. The CDR3 spans 13 residues. Per germline, CDR1 SGDLS and CDR2 YYNGEE. CDR3 loop: CASSVGGSYEQYF. The CDR3 DNA sequence: TGTGCCAGCAGCGTAGGAGGTAGCTACGAGCAGTACTTC.

Turning to this clone: Germline and junction disagree at one end, which may indicate a read error. The chain links TRBV7-9 to TRBJ2-1; D is unclear. This CDR3 has 11 residues. The V gene's germline CDR1 is SEHNR and CDR2 FQNEAQ (reference sequence). CDR3 nucleotide sequence: TGTGCCAGCAGGTTAGGTGATGAGCAGTTCTTC. Amino acids: CASRLGDEQFF.

This chain links TRBV9 with TRBJ1-4; TRBD1 aligns across 9 bases. Germline V lookup: CDR1 SGDLS, CDR2 YYNGEE. The CDR3 consists of 15 residues. Losses at the gene ends were 4 bases for V and 6 bases for J; bases not matched to a gene: 7. CDR3 nucleotide sequence: TGTGCCAGCAGCTTCGCCGGGACAGGGTATGAAAAACTGTTTTTT. It encodes CASSFAGTGYEKLFF.

The CDR3 region is CASSRPSEGTEAFF. The CDR3 region has the DNA TGTGCCAGCAGCCGACCCTCGGAGGGGACTGAAGCTTTCTTT. The rearrangement joins TRBV5-8 to TRBJ1-1, with D tentatively TRBD1 (5 bases). This CDR3 contains 14 residues. Trimming took 4 bases from V and 5 from J, leaving 15 bases between them. Germline lookup yields CDR1 SGHTS and CDR2 YDEGEE. Full variable domain (outside the CDR3, taken from reference TRBV5-8 and TRBJ1-1): EAGVTQSPTHLIKTRGQQATLRCSPISGHTSVYWYQQALGLGLQFLLWYDEGEERNRGNFPPRFSGRQFPNYSSELNVNALELEDSALYLCASSRPSEGTEAFFGQGTRLTVV.

The genes are TRBV27 and TRBJ2-7; D is possibly TRBD1 (6 bases). Deletions cut 3 bases from V and 3 bases from J, with 15 bases between. The CDR3 length is 15 residues. CDR1 and CDR2 (germline): MNHEY, SMNVEV (reference sequence). The CDR3 protein is CASSLIGGHYYEQYF. CDR3 sequence (DNA): TGTGCCAGCAGTTTGATAGGGGGTCATTACTACGAGCAGTACTTC.

The V call is TRBV14, the J call TRBJ1-2; D gene unclear. Per the germline V gene, CDR1 is SGHDN and CDR2 is FVKESK. The CDR3 extends over 18 amino acids. The V end lost 1 base, the J end lost 0 bases, and 18 bases lay between the germline ends. The CDR3 here is CASSQGPVGGLSNYGYTF. The CDR3 bases are TGTGCCAGCAGCCAAGGCCCCGTCGGCGGACTGTCTAACTATGGCTACACCTTC.

This clone occurred once. The chain uses TRBV5-1 and TRBJ2-2; D may be TRBD2 (6 bases). The CDR3 length is 20 residues. V gave up 1 base and J gave up 1 base, with 23 bases separating them. The V gene's germline CDR1 is SGHRS and CDR2 YFSETQ. CDR3 bases: TGCGCCAGCAGCTTGAGGACTATTGAGTACGGCAGAGGGAACACCGGGGAGCTGTTTTTT. It codes for CASSLRTIEYGRGNTGELFF.

The V call is TRBV28, the J call TRBJ2-4; D remains ambiguous. This CDR3 is built from 14 residues. Per germline, CDR1 MDHEN and CDR2 SYDVKM. Between the trimmed V and J ends, which lost 6 bases and 4 bases, there was a span of 13 bases. The CDR3 DNA follows: TGTGCCAGCAGCCACCCGGATAGGAAAAACATTCAGTACTTC. Translating it yields CASSHPDRKNIQYF.

This chain joins TRBV5-5 and TRBJ2-3; 11 nucleotides align to TRBD1. The junction had 10 bases not matched to a gene; V was cut back by 1 base and J by 3 bases. CDR1 SGHKS and CDR2 YYEKEE come from the germline V gene (reference sequence). This CDR3 is built from 18 residues. CDR3 amino acids: CASSLIILGTGGTDTQYF. As DNA, the CDR3 is TGTGCCAGCAGCTTGATTATCCTGGGGACAGGGGGAACAGATACGCAGTATTTT.

The chain uses TRBV29-1 and TRBJ2-7, with 7 bases identical to TRBD2. Per germline, CDR1 SQVTM and CDR2 ANQGSEA. The CDR3 has 15 residues. J was trimmed by 2 bases and V by 4 bases; bases with no gene match: 11. The CDR3 here is CSVVLGRGVAYEQYF. CDR3 in DNA: TGCAGCGTTGTATTGGGTCGGGGGGTTGCCTACGAGCAGTACTTC.

The chain couples TRBV11-2 to TRBJ1-1; D gene uncertain. Germline CDR1 is SGHAT and CDR2 is FQNNGV. The CDR3 consists of 14 residues. Trimming stripped 1 base from V and 4 bases from J, with 10 bases between. The CDR3, as DNA: TGTGCCAGCAGCTTAGTGGGTTTCGGCACTGAAGCTTTCTTT. This gives the protein CASSLVGFGTEAFF.

The rearrangement uses TRBV18 and TRBJ2-3; D possibly matches TRBD1 or TRBD2 (6 bases each). CDR1 and CDR2 from the germline V gene are KGHSH and LQKENI. V was pared by 6 bases and J by 3 bases, with 16 bases between. There are 15 residues in the CDR3. The CDR3 bases are TGTGCCAGCTCTCCGGGGGCGCTCAGGACAGATACGCAGTATTTT. It specifies CASSPGALRTDTQYF.

The chain employs TRBV4-1 and TRBJ2-5; 9 nucleotides line up with TRBD2. With 1 base clipped from V and 5 bases from J, the junction kept 8 bases outside the gene matches. This CDR3 spans 16 amino acids. CDR1 and CDR2 (germline): MGHRA, YSYEKL. CDR3 DNA sequence: TGCGCCAGCAGCCAAGGCGGGAGGGCCATTGTCGAGACCCAGTACTTC. Protein: CASSQGGRAIVETQYF.

This chain connects TRBV9 to TRBJ2-7, with D perhaps being TRBD1 or TRBD2 (6 bases each). With 3 bases removed from V and 3 bases from J, the gap between germline ends came to 19 bases. CDR1 SGDLS and CDR2 YYNGEE come from the germline V gene. CDR3 length: 16 residues. Here the CDR3 DNA reads TGTGCCAGCAGCGCTGGCGTGGGGGGACAAGGCTACGAGCAGTACTTC. Translated, it gives CASSAGVGGQGYEQYF. Filled out from reference TRBV9 and TRBJ2-7, the complete variable domain reads DSGVTQTPKHLITATGQRVTLRCSPRSGDLSVYWYQQSLDQGLQFLIQYYNGEERAKGNILERFSAQQFPDLHSELNLSSLELGDSALYFCASSAGVGGQGYEQYFGPGTRLTVT.

The CDR3 region has the DNA TGCGCCAGCAGCTTGGAAAAGTACTACGAGCAGTACTTC. Its translation: CASSLEKYYEQYF. This rearrangement joins TRBV5-1 to TRBJ2-7; D unresolved. Germline V gives CDR1 SGHRS, CDR2 YFSETQ. The CDR3 spans 13 residues. Between the trimmed V and J ends, which lost 0 bases and 3 bases, there was a span of 7 bases.

The V call is TRBV4-2, the J call TRBJ2-7; TRBD2 matches 9 bases. Germline lookup yields CDR1 LGHNA and CDR2 YNFKEQ. This CDR3 spans 17 amino acids. V lost 3 bases, J lost 0 bases, and 9 bases stayed unmatched. Here the CDR3 DNA reads TGTGCCAGCAGCCAGGTGCTAGCGGGAATCGGCTCCTACGAGCAGTACTTC. It encodes CASSQVLAGIGSYEQYF.

The sample holds one count of this clone. The chain links TRBV9 to TRBJ2-5; 8 bases fit TRBD2. This CDR3 has 18 residues. J gave up 1 base and V 4 bases, and 15 bases lay outside the gene matches. From germline, CDR1 is SGDLS and CDR2 YYNGEE. CDR3 bases: TGTGCCAGCAGCCCTGGGGTAGCGGGGTGGGCCTTCCAAGAGACCCAGTACTTC. Translation gives CASSPGVAGWAFQETQYF.

J is TRBJ1-5 and V is TRBV18; no firm D call. The V gene lost 3 bases and the J gene lost 0 bases, with 15 bases spanning the gap. CDR1 KGHSH and CDR2 LQKENI come from the germline V gene. CDR3 length equals 17 residues. CDR3: CASSPPREANSNQPQHF. The CDR3 region has the DNA TGTGCCAGCTCACCCCCTCGGGAAGCTAATAGCAATCAGCCCCAGCATTTT.

The chain has TRBV27 and TRBJ2-1; 7 positions match TRBD2. V was clipped by 6 bases and J by 6 bases; unmatched bases: 11. The CDR3 has 15 residues. Germline V gene sequence: CDR1 MNHEY, CDR2 SMNVEV (reference sequence). The CDR3 sequence: CASSPPGLGSNEQFF. CDR3 nucleotides: TGTGCCAGCAGCCCCCCCGGACTAGGAAGCAATGAGCAGTTCTTC.

The chain couples TRBV7-2 to TRBJ1-5, with TRBD1 matching 10 bases. CDR1 SGHTA and CDR2 FQGNSA come from the germline V gene. This CDR3 is 17 amino acids long. The junction had 8 bases not matched to a gene; V was cut back by 4 bases and J by 2 bases. CDR3 nucleotides: TGTGCCAGCAGCTCCGGGACAGGGGTCTTGGGCAATCAGCCCCAGCATTTT. Protein product: CASSSGTGVLGNQPQHF.

J is TRBJ1-1 and V is TRBV27; 7 nucleotides align to TRBD1. With 2 bases clipped from V and 1 base from J, the junction kept 4 bases outside the gene matches. This CDR3 is 15 amino acids long. Germline values: CDR1 MNHEY, CDR2 SMNVEV (reference sequence). The CDR3 protein is CASSLPTGKNTEAFF. The CDR3 DNA follows: TGTGCCAGCAGTTTACCGACAGGGAAGAACACTGAAGCTTTCTTT.

The V and J genes are TRBV15 and TRBJ1-4; the match to TRBD1 covers 10 bases. This CDR3 spans 18 amino acids. Per germline, CDR1 LNHNV and CDR2 YYDKDF (reference sequence). The ends lost 3 bases at V and 6 bases at J; junction bases unmatched: 13. The DNA of the CDR3 is TGTGCCACCAGCAGGACAGGGGGCAGCTATTCGAAAGATGAAAAACTGTTTTTT. As protein: CATSRTGGSYSKDEKLFF. The full variable domain, completed using reference TRBV15 and TRBJ1-4, is DAMVIQNPRYQVTQFGKPVTLSCSQTLNHNVMYWYQQKSSQAPKLLFHYYDKDFNNEADTPDNFQSRRPNTSFCFLDIRSPGLGDTAMYLCATSRTGGSYSKDEKLFFGSGTQLSVL.

The chain joins TRBV29-1 to TRBJ2-1; 8 bases match TRBD2. The CDR3 sequence is 13 residues long. V lost 7 bases, J lost 1 base, and 3 bases stayed unmatched. The germline gives CDR1 SQVTM, CDR2 ANQGSEA. CDR3 sequence: CSASGRSYNEQFF. The DNA for the CDR3 is TGCAGCGCCAGCGGGAGATCCTACAATGAGCAGTTCTTC.

The J gene is TRBJ1-1, the V gene TRBV19, with 8 bases matching TRBD1. The CDR3 totals 14 residues. Trimming at V came to 5 bases and at J to 3 bases, leaving 5 bases not matched to a gene. Germline CDR1 and CDR2: LNHDA and SQIVND (reference sequence). CDR3 residues: CASSAGGEDTEAFF. Here the CDR3 DNA reads TGTGCCAGTAGTGCAGGGGGCGAGGACACTGAAGCTTTCTTT.

V and J are TRBV30 and TRBJ2-5; 7 bases are shared with TRBD2. With 0 bases clipped from V and 11 bases from J, the junction kept 15 bases outside the gene matches. There are 15 residues in the CDR3. The germline V gene has CDR1 GTSNPN and CDR2 SVGIG (reference sequence). In DNA, the CDR3 is TGTGCCTGGAGTGTAGGAGGCGGGGGTTTTTTGCAGCAGTACTTC. Amino acid sequence: CAWSVGGGGFLQQYF.

The chain combines TRBV2 with TRBJ1-1; a weak D match, TRBD1 (6 bases). The CDR3 has 18 amino acids. From germline, CDR1 is SNHLY and CDR2 FYNNEI. V lost 4 bases, J lost 1 base, and 22 bases lay in between. The CDR3 region is CASSGIGGGRARNTEAFF. DNA for the CDR3: TGTGCCAGCAGTGGTATAGGGGGGGGCAGGGCACGGAACACTGAAGCTTTCTTT. Complete variable domain (other parts from reference TRBV2 and TRBJ1-1): EPEVTQTPSHQVTQMGQEVILRCVPISNHLYFYWYRQILGQKVEFLVSFYNNEISEKSEIFDDQFSVERPDGSNFTLKIRSTKLEDSAMYFCASSGIGGGRARNTEAFFGQGTRLTVV.